This TCR beta chain was sequenced in a study of identical twins' blood T cells (dated by TCRdb to 2013 to 2014). A note on the overall study: About 48 million Illumina reads were obtained across some twelve libraries, comprising six alpha-chain and six beta-chain libraries. Using next-generation sequencing, the study compared the TCR alpha and beta chain repertoires of three pairs of monozygous twins to assess how genetics influences repertoire formation.

Summary of the overall study and its limitations: The study stated that the proposed role of the TCRalpha J segment in MHC recognition during thymic selection needs to be validated by independent studies. Among the most abundant TCRbeta clonotypes, more CDR3 sequences were shared by each donor with her twin than with unrelated donors. Because the twins were reared together, environmental influences could not be ruled out as the explanation for twin similarity. The number of shared CDR3 clonotypes between two donors was mainly determined by the product of their cloneset sizes, and twins did not clearly deviate from this trend. V gene usage was reported to be markedly more similar within twin pairs than between unrelated donors, even among non-selected out-of-frame TCRbeta clonotypes.

As regards this clonotype: What antigen it recognizes has not been identified. No much larger clone is present one base from it, and per-base qualities are unavailable.

Libraries came from 5' RACE. TCRdb lists the instrument as Illumina Genome Analyzer IIx. To prepare the RNA-based TCR cDNA libraries, a previously described protocol was followed, with several modifications. To prevent cross-contamination, sample-specific barcodes were introduced on both ends of each TCR cDNA library during cDNA synthesis and amplification. The authors' pipeline ran thus. Between about 90,000 and nearly 550,000 clonotypes were identified per individual, and about 2.2 to 3.6 million CDR3-containing reads were obtained per library. Reads with improper barcode index combinations were discarded, and clonesets were then built for each library with the MiTCR software. MiTCR filtered or rescued low-quality reads and corrected PCR and sequencing errors when assembling CDR3 clonotypes. Artificial out-of-frame clonotypes were mapped to in-frame sequences, with one indel allowed in the CDR3, and then removed. V and J gene usage similarity between donors was measured as Jensen-Shannon divergence divided by mean entropy. TCRdb ran its own pipeline on the public reads, namely fastp trimming at Q25 and MiXCR clone calling, and kept in-frame beta chains. Rows with a matching CDR3 protein are joined into one entry that keeps the most common DNA and genes. It is TCRdb's table, rather than the study itself, that gives the V and J calls and clone size. The sample table shows 400,000 or so distinct CDR3 sequences, and over 25% are seen once. The ten largest clones add up to 6.1% of the sample.

The donors were six healthy women who made up three monozygous twin pairs. All three twin pairs had been raised together and were thought likely to have encountered the same vaccines and infectious agents. TCR cDNA libraries were prepared from RNA that was isolated from peripheral blood mononuclear cells. This TCR was sampled from a woman aged 18 to 50 in good health. The sequenced sample consisted of PBMCs.

The CDR3 protein: CATRTGRSPLHF. The DNA is as follows: TGTGCCACTCGGACAGGACGATCACCCCTCCACTTT. The sequence joins TRBV6-5 to TRBJ1-6; 7 bases in the junction line up with TRBD1. Measured from the cysteine to the phenylalanine, the CDR3 is 12 residues long. This entry keeps only the CDR3 DNA: 36 bases, framed from base 1. From a lookup of the germline V gene, CDR1 and CDR2 are MNHEY and SVGAGI. Here V drops 10 bases and J drops 10 bases, and the junction holds 7 bases not matched to any gene.